These 26 T cell receptor beta chains share one sample of origin, sequenced in a study of control samples from healthy donors and cancer patients. The assay was immunoSEQ multiplex PCR, and TCRdb's table has in-frame clones only and misses some. Of fewer than 90,000 clones listed, roughly 90% are singletons. Sequences were obtained from PBMCs. The source of these receptors is a woman aged 60 to 75 with head and neck cancer.

The rearrangement links TRBV2 to TRBJ1-5; D is possibly TRBD1 (5 bases). Germline CDR1 and CDR2: SNHLY and FYNNEI. The CDR3 loop spans 13 amino acids. V was trimmed by 5 bases and J by 6 bases, leaving 11 bases between them. CDR3 sequence reads: CASSIDSGQPQHF. CDR3 DNA sequence: TGTGCCAGCAGTATTGACAGCGGTCAGCCCCAGCATTTT.

This rearrangement joins TRBV7-8 to TRBJ2-5; no clear D. The germline V gene encodes CDR1 SGHVS and CDR2 FQNEAQ. There are 12 residues in the CDR3. Trimming removed 5 bases from V and 0 bases from J, with 4 bases in between. CDR3 nucleotides: TGTGCCAGCAGCCCCAACCAAGAGACCCAGTACTTC. It encodes CASSPNQETQYF. Full variable domain (outside the CDR3, taken from reference TRBV7-8 and TRBJ2-5): GAGVSQSPRYKVAKRGQDVALRCDPISGHVSLFWYQQALGQGPEFLTYFQNEAQLDKSGLPSDRFFAERPEGSVSTLKIQRTQQEDSAVYLCASSPNQETQYFGPGTRLLVL.

This rearrangement joins TRBV3-1 (or the pseudogene TRBV3-2) to TRBJ2-3; no definite D call. Germline V gene sequence: CDR1 LGHDT, CDR2 YNNKEL (reference sequence). The CDR3 length is 13 residues. Deletions cut 4 bases from V and 12 bases from J, with 17 bases between. This CDR3 is CASSPPHRAIQYF. The CDR3 DNA follows: TGTGCCAGCAGCCCCCCCCACCGGGCCATTCAGTATTTT.

V and J are TRBV4-2 and TRBJ2-1; the match to TRBD2 covers 10 bases. The germline CDR1 and CDR2 sequences are LGHNA and YNFKEQ. CDR3 length: 16 amino acids. The junction had 7 bases not matched to a gene; V was cut back by 1 base and J by 7 bases. The DNA for the CDR3 is TGTGCCAGCAGCCAAGGAGCTAGCGGGAGATTAAATGAGCAGTTCTTC. It is translated as CASSQGASGRLNEQFF.

The chain combines TRBV24-1 with TRBJ2-3, with 8 bases matching TRBD1. This CDR3 contains 12 residues. The ends lost 3 bases at V and 11 bases at J; junction bases unmatched: 3. The germline V gene encodes CDR1 KGHDR and CDR2 SFDVKD. Written as DNA, the CDR3 is TGTGCCACCAGTGATGACAGGGGTGGGCAGTATTTT. Residues: CATSDDRGGQYF.

V gene TRBV15 combines with J gene TRBJ1-3; D is undetermined. CDR1 LNHNV and CDR2 YYDKDF come from the germline V gene (reference sequence). The CDR3 contains 13 residues. V gave up 6 bases and J gave up 0 bases, with 6 bases separating them. This chain's CDR3 is CATRRSSGNTIYF. CDR3 in DNA: TGTGCCACCAGGCGGAGCTCTGGAAACACCATATATTTT.

The V and J genes are TRBV11-2 and TRBJ2-1; no clear D gene. Germline loops: CDR1 SGHAT, CDR2 FQNNGV. The length of the CDR3 is 13 residues. The ends were cut back, 5 bases at V and 5 bases at J, with 10 bases in the middle. CDR3 coding DNA: TGTGCCAGCAGCACGAGACCCGACAATGAGCAGTTCTTC. Protein: CASSTRPDNEQFF.

The chain couples TRBV2 to TRBJ1-1; D unclear. This CDR3 spans 12 amino acids. V was trimmed by 3 bases and J by 10 bases, leaving 12 bases between them. Germline-derived CDR1 and CDR2 are SNHLY and FYNNEI. The CDR3 here is CASSERGSGAFF. Written as DNA, the CDR3 is TGTGCCAGCAGTGAGCGGGGTTCCGGAGCTTTCTTT.

The chain links TRBV5-1 to TRBJ2-7; TRBD2 matches 11 bases. This CDR3 has 15 residues. Per germline, CDR1 SGHRS and CDR2 YFSETQ. The ends lost 4 bases at V and 7 bases at J; junction bases unmatched: 10. The CDR3 reads CASSPGTSGPLEQYF. Here the CDR3 DNA reads TGCGCCAGCAGCCCAGGGACTAGCGGCCCCTTGGAGCAGTACTTC.

This clone has just one count. The rearrangement uses TRBV28 and TRBJ2-7, with D uncertain. The CDR3 has 14 amino acids. From germline, CDR1 is MDHEN and CDR2 SYDVKM. V lost 5 bases and J 0 bases, leaving 11 bases between the germline ends. CDR3 region: CASSQNRNSYEQYF. The CDR3, as DNA: TGTGCCAGCAGTCAGAACCGAAACTCCTACGAGCAGTACTTC.

The chain employs TRBV25-1 and TRBJ2-3; D is undetermined. The CDR3 consists of 16 residues. From germline, CDR1 is MGHDK and CDR2 SYGVNS. Trimming took off 3 bases at V and 0 bases at J, with 13 bases between the two ends. CDR3 sequence: CASSDTRTASTDTQYF. CDR3 sequence (DNA): TGTGCCAGCAGTGATACAAGGACGGCAAGCACAGATACGCAGTATTTT.

The J gene is TRBJ2-1, the V gene TRBV2, with a tentative D call TRBD1 (6 bases). The CDR3 consists of 15 residues. The V end was cut by 6 bases, the J end by 4 bases, with 16 bases between. The germline V gene has CDR1 SNHLY and CDR2 FYNNEI. The CDR3 sequence is CASRARTDPYNEQFF. The CDR3 nucleotides read TGTGCCAGCAGGGCCCGGACAGATCCTTACAATGAGCAGTTCTTC.

The gene calls are TRBV13 and TRBJ1-6, with D uncertain. Trimming shortened V by 3 bases and J by 0 bases, and 9 bases separated the two germline ends. CDR1 and CDR2 from the germline V gene are PRHDT and FYEKMQ (reference sequence). CDR3 size: 16 residues. The CDR3 region is CASSFYGSSYNSPLHF. The CDR3, as DNA: TGTGCCAGCAGCTTTTATGGGAGCTCCTATAATTCACCCCTCCACTTT.

The chain recombines TRBV28 with TRBJ2-7, with D possibly being TRBD1 (6 bases). V lost 2 bases and J 1 base, leaving 18 bases between the germline ends. This CDR3 is built from 17 residues. Germline V CDR1 and CDR2: MDHEN, SYDVKM. The CDR3 here is CASSLPLGGQMSYEQYF. DNA of the CDR3: TGTGCCAGCAGTTTACCCCTCGGAGGACAGATGTCCTACGAGCAGTACTTC.

The rearrangement joins TRBV24-1 to TRBJ2-2; D may correspond to TRBD1 or TRBD2 (5 bases each). Germline-derived CDR1 and CDR2 are KGHDR and SFDVKD. V was trimmed by 10 bases and J by 0 bases, leaving 11 bases between them. The CDR3 spans 14 residues. CDR3 region: CATRDPTNTGELFF. Written as DNA, the CDR3 is TGTGCCACTAGGGACCCGACGAACACCGGGGAGCTGTTTTTT.

This chain joins TRBV19 and TRBJ2-7; D tentatively reads TRBD1 or TRBD2 (5 bases each). V was cut by 3 bases and J by 0 bases, with 9 bases left in between. This CDR3 is built from 14 residues. Per germline, CDR1 LNHDA and CDR2 SQIVND (reference sequence). The CDR3, as DNA: TGTGCCAGTAGTATTTCAGGGACCTCCTACGAGCAGTACTTC. This codes for CASSISGTSYEQYF.

CDR3 sequence: CASSLSAGSGDTQYF. CDR3 bases: TGTGCCAGCAGCTTATCAGCAGGGTCGGGAGATACGCAGTATTTT. The chain uses TRBV7-2 and TRBJ2-3; D may be TRBD1 (5 bases). Germline V gene data show CDR1 as SGHTA and CDR2 as FQGNSA. The V and J ends lost 2 bases and 5 bases respectively, with 14 bases between them. This CDR3 has 15 amino acids.

The CDR3 bases are TGTGCCATCAGTGAGACCGGGACTAGCGGGACGGGGGGAGATACGCAGTATTTT. Its protein product is CAISETGTSGTGGDTQYF. This rearrangement joins TRBV10-3 to TRBJ2-3, with 13 bases identical to TRBD2. Per the germline V gene, CDR1 is ENHRY and CDR2 is SYGVKD. The CDR3 is 18 residues long. V lost 2 bases and J lost 5; bases outside the gene matches: 10.

This clone was found once. CDR3 sequence (DNA): TGTGCCAGCAGTTTGCTAGCGGGAGGGCCTTGGGAGACCCAGTACTTC. It specifies CASSLLAGGPWETQYF. The rearrangement joins TRBV27 to TRBJ2-5, with TRBD2 identical over 12 bases. CDR1 is MNHEY, CDR2 SMNVEV, per germline (reference sequence). With V trimmed by 3 bases and J by 5 bases, 7 bases remained unmatched. The CDR3 length is 16 residues.

This chain links TRBV20-1 with TRBJ2-1; 10 bases are a match to TRBD2. J gave up 0 bases and V 3 bases, and 8 bases lay outside the gene matches. Germline V CDR1 and CDR2: DFQATT, SNEGSKA (reference sequence). CDR3 length: 17 amino acids. The CDR3 bases are TGCAGTGCTAGTGGGGCTAGCGGGAGTTTCTCCTACAATGAGCAGTTCTTC. It codes for CSASGASGSFSYNEQFF.

The chain recombines TRBV11-3 with TRBJ2-2, with TRBD1 identical over 7 bases. The CDR3 covers 17 residues. From germline, CDR1 is SGHNT and CDR2 YENEEA. J was trimmed by 3 bases and V by 5 bases; bases with no gene match: 12. In DNA form, the CDR3 reads TGTGCCAGCAGCCCCAGAACAGGGGCTGGATACACCGGGGAGCTGTTTTTT. This sequence encodes CASSPRTGAGYTGELFF.

In its sample, this clone was seen once. The genes are TRBV24-1 and TRBJ2-1; TRBD1 matches 8 bases. Germline V gene data show CDR1 as KGHDR and CDR2 as SFDVKD. The CDR3 has 16 residues. The J segment lost 4 bases and the V segment lost 5 bases, leaving 9 bases of the junction unmatched. The CDR3: CATSGNQGQGYNEQFF. The DNA for the CDR3 is TGTGCCACCAGTGGCAATCAAGGACAGGGTTACAATGAGCAGTTCTTC.

The V call is TRBV6-6, the J call TRBJ1-1; no clear D gene. The V end lost 0 bases, the J end lost 3 bases, and 8 bases lay between the germline ends. Germline V gives CDR1 MNHNY, CDR2 SVGAGI (reference sequence). The CDR3 is made up of 14 amino acids. CDR3: CASSYSGGDTEAFF. In nucleotides, the CDR3 is TGTGCCAGCAGTTACTCTGGCGGGGACACTGAAGCTTTCTTT.

The V call is TRBV28, the J call TRBJ2-3; 7 nucleotides agree with TRBD2. This CDR3 comprises 17 residues. Germline trimming cut 2 bases from V and 1 base from J; bases unmatched to any gene: 9. The germline gives CDR1 MDHEN, CDR2 SYDVKM. The CDR3 DNA reads TGTGCCAGCAGTTTAGCGGGACTAAGGGCCGGCACAGATACGCAGTATTTT. Residues: CASSLAGLRAGTDTQYF.

This clone was seen a single time. The rearrangement joins TRBV6-1 to TRBJ2-7; D may match TRBD1 or TRBD2 (5 bases each). CDR1 is MNHNS, CDR2 SASEGT, per germline. The CDR3 has 15 amino acids. Deletions cut 0 bases from V and 6 bases from J, with 15 bases between. DNA of the CDR3: TGTGCCAGCAGTGAAGCCCGGGGCCCACCCCTCGAGCAGTACTTC. Its translation is CASSEARGPPLEQYF.

The V gene is TRBV2, the J gene TRBJ2-5; D is unresolved. This CDR3 is built from 12 residues. CDR1 and CDR2 from the germline V gene are SNHLY and FYNNEI. V was pared by 7 bases and J by 1 base, with 7 bases between. The DNA of the CDR3 is TGTGCCAGCAATCGGGCCCAAGAGACCCAGTACTTC. Its protein product is CASNRAQETQYF.